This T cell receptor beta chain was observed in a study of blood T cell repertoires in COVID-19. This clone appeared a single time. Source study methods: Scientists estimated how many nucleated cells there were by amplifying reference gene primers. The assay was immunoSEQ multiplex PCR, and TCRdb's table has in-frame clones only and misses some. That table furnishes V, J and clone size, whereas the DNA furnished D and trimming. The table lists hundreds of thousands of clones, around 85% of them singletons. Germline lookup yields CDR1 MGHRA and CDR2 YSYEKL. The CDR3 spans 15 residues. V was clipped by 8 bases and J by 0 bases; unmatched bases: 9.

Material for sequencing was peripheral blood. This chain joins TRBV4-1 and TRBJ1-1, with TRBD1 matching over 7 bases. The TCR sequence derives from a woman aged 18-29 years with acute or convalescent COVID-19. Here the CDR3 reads CASQVGGEVNTEAFF. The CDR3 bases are TGCGCCAGCCAGGTAGGGGGCGAGGTGAACACTGAAGCTTTCTTT.